This entry features one T cell receptor (beta chain) sequence. Its specificity is not known. PCR was performed using 60 Vbeta and 13 Jbeta primers. Generated by immunoSEQ multiplex PCR, the TCRdb table keeps only in-frame clones and is missing some. The sample shows fewer than 250,000 clones, about 80% of them seen only once. The data originate from a study of cytomegalovirus exposure and HLA in healthy donors. Study-level results: Sequencing likely generated an artifact that appeared as a cluster of highly shared sequence variants. An ancestry cluster, one associated with Asian ancestry, reportedly showed fewer N-insertions than the 666-donor mean in a later analysis.

This clonotype was obtained from a man aged 40-49 years in good health and CMV-seropositive. Source material: PBMCs.

CDR3 amino acids: CASRLGTGAHEQFF. CDR3 DNA: TGTGCCAGCAGGCTCGGGACAGGGGCCCATGAGCAGTTCTTC. The V gene is TRBV25-1, the J gene TRBJ2-1; 10 bases agree with TRBD1. This CDR3 region has 14 residues. Unmatched junction bases numbered 7, after V lost 6 bases and J lost 8 bases. Germline CDR1 and CDR2: MGHDK and SYGVNS.